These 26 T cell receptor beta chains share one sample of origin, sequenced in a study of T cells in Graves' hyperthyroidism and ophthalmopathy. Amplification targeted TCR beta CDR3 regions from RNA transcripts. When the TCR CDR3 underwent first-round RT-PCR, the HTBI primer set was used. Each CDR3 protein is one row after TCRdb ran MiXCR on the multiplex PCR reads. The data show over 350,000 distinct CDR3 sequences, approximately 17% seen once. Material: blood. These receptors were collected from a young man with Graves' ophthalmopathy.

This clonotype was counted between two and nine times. CDR3 sequence: CASSVKTGVSPLHF. Here the CDR3 DNA reads TGTGCCAGCAGCGTAAAGACAGGGGTTTCACCCCTCCACTTT. The V gene is TRBV9, the J gene TRBJ1-6, with 8 bases identical to TRBD1. Germline lookup yields CDR1 SGDLS and CDR2 YYNGEE. This CDR3 region has 14 residues. The V gene end was trimmed by 1 base and the J gene end by 9 bases; junction bases not matched to a gene: 3. Together with reference TRBV9 and TRBJ1-6, the CDR3 gives the full variable domain: DSGVTQTPKHLITATGQRVTLRCSPRSGDLSVYWYQQSLDQGLQFLIQYYNGEERAKGNILERFSAQQFPDLHSELNLSSLELGDSALYFCASSVKTGVSPLHFGNGTRLTVT.

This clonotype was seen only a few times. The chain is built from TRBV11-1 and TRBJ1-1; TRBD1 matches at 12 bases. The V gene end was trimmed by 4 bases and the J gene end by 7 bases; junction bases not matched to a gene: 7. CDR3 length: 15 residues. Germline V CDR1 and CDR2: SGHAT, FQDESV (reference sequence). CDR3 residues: CASSWVRDRGLEAFF. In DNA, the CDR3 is TGTGCCAGCAGCTGGGTCCGGGACAGGGGGCTTGAAGCTTTCTTT.

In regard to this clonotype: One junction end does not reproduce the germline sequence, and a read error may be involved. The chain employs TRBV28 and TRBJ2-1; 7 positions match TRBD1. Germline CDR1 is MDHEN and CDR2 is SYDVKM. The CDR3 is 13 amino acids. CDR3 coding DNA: TGTGCCGGGCAGGGGGACACCTACAATGAGCGGTTCTTT. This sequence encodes CAGQGDTYNERFF.

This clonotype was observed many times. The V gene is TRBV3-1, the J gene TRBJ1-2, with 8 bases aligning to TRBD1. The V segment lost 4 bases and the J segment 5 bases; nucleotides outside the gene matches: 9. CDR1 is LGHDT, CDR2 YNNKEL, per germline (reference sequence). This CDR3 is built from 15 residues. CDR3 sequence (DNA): TGTGCCAGCAGCCGAACCGGGACAGGCGATTATGGCTACACCTTC. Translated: CASSRTGTGDYGYTF.

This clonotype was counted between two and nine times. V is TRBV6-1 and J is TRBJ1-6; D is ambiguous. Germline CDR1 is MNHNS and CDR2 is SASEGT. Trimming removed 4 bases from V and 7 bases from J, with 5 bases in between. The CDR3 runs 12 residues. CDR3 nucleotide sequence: TGTGCCAGCAGTGGGAGGAATTCACCCCTCCACTTT. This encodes CASSGRNSPLHF.

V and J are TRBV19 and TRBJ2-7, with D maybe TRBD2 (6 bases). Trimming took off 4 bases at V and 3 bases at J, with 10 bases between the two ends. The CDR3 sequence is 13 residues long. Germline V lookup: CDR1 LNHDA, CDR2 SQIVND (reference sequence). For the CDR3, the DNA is TGTGCCAGTAGTACGGGACTCGGCTACGAGCAGTACTTC. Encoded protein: CASSTGLGYEQYF.

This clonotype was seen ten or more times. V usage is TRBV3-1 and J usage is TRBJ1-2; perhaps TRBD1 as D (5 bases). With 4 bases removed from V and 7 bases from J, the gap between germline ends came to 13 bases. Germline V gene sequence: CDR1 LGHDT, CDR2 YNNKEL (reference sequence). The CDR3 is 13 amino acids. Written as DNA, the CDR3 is TGTGCCAGCAGCCCGCTAGAAGGGGTTGGCTACACCTTC. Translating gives CASSPLEGVGYTF.

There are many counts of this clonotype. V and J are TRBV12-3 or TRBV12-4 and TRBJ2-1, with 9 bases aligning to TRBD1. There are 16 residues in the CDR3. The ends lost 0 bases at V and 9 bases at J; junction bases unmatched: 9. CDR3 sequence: CASSLAWGQGGGEQFF. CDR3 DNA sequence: TGTGCCAGCAGTTTAGCCTGGGGACAGGGTGGAGGTGAGCAGTTCTTC.

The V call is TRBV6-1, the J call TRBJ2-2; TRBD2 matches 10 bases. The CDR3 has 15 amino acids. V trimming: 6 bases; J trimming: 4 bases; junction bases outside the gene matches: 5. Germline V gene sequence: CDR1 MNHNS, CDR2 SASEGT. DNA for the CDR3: TGTGCCAGCAGGGTAGCGGGAGGACTCACCGGGGAGCTGTTTTTT. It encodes CASRVAGGLTGELFF.

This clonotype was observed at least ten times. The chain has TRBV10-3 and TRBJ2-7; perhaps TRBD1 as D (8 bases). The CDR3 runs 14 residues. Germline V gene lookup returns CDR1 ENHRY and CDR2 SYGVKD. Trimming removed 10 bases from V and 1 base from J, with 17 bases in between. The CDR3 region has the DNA TGTGCCACCACTGGACAGGGAGGGTCCTACGAGCAGTACTTC. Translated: CATTGQGGSYEQYF.

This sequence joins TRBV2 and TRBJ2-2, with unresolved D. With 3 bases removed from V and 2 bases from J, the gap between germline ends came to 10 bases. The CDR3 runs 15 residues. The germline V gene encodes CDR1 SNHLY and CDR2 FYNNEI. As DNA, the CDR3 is TGTGCCAGCAGTGATGCGCTACCCAACACCGGGGAGCTGTTTTTT. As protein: CASSDALPNTGELFF.

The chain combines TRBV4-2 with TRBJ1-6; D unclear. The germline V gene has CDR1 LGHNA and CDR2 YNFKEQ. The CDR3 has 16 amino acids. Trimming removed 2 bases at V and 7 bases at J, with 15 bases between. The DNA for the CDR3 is TGTGCCAGCAGCCAACCCACACGTTCCGCCAATTCACCCCTCCACTTT. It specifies CASSQPTRSANSPLHF.

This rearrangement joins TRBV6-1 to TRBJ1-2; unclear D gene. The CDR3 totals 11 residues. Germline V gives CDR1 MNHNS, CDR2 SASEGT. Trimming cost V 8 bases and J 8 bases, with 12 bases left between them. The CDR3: CASAIGRGYTF. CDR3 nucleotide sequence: TGTGCCAGCGCTATAGGGAGAGGCTACACCTTC.

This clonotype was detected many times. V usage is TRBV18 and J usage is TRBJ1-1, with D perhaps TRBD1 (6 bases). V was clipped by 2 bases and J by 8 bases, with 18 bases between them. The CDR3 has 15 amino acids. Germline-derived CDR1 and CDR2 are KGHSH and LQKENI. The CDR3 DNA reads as TGTGCCAGCTCACCAATGTTACAGGGCAATAGGGAAGCTTTCTTT. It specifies CASSPMLQGNREAFF.

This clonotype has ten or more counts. The CDR3 spells CASSQTSWGGGYTF. DNA for the CDR3: TGTGCCAGCAGCCAAACATCGTGGGGGGGTGGCTACACCTTC. The chain has TRBV11-2 and TRBJ1-2, with a tentative D call TRBD1 (5 bases). Trimming left V 5 bases short and J 7 bases short, with 17 bases between. In germline, CDR1 is SGHAT, CDR2 FQNNGV. This CDR3 region has 14 residues.

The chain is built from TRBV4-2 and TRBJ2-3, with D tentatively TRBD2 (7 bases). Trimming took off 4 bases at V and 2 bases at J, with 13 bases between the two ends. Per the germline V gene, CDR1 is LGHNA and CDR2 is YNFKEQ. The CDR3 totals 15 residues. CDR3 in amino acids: CASSLGGADTDTQYF. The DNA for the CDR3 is TGTGCCAGCAGCCTGGGGGGGGCCGACACAGATACGCAGTATTTT.

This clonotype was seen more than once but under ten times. For the CDR3, the DNA is TGTGCCAGCAGCCCCCACGGGGCGGGGAATTCACCCCTCCACTTT. Its protein is CASSPHGAGNSPLHF. V gene TRBV14 combines with J gene TRBJ1-6; tentatively, D is TRBD1 (5 bases). V was cut by 4 bases and J by 7 bases, with 14 bases left in between. This CDR3 contains 15 residues. Per germline, CDR1 SGHDN and CDR2 FVKESK. Combining the CDR3 with reference TRBV14 and TRBJ1-6 gives the whole variable domain EAGVTQFPSHSVIEKGQTVTLRCDPISGHDNLYWYRRVMGKEIKFLLHFVKESKQDESGMPNNRFLAERTGGTYSTLKVQPAELEDSGVYFCASSPHGAGNSPLHFGNGTRLTVT.

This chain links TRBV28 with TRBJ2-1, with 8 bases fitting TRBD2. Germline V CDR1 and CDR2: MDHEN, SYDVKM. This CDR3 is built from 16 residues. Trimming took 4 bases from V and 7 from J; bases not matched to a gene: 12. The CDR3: CASSSLTSGRGNEQFF. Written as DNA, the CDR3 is TGTGCCAGCAGTTCCCTCACTAGCGGCCGGGGGAATGAGCAGTTCTTC. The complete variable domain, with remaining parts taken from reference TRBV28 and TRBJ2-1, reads DVKVTQSSRYLVKRTGEKVFLECVQDMDHENMFWYRQDPGLGLRLIYFSYDVKMKEKGDIPEGYSVSREKKERFSLILESASTNQTSMYLCASSSLTSGRGNEQFFGPGTRLTVL.

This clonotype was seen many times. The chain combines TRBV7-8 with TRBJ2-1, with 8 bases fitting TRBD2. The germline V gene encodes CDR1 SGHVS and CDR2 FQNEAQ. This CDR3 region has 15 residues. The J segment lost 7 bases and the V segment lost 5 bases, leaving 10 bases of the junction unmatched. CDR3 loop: CASSRTSYDGNEQFF. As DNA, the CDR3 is TGTGCCAGCAGCCGGACTAGCTATGACGGGAATGAGCAGTTCTTC.

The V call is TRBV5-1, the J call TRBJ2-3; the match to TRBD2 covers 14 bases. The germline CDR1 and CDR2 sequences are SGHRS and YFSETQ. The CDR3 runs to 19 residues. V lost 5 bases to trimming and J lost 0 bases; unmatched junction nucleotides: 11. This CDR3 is CASRRGTSGGLSSTDTQYF. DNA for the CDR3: TGCGCCAGCAGGAGGGGGACTAGCGGGGGCCTTTCTAGCACAGATACGCAGTATTTT.

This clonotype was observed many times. The CDR3 loop reads CASSFDRVVDEQYF. CDR3 nucleotides: TGTGCCAGCAGTTTCGACAGGGTAGTCGACGAGCAGTACTTC. J is TRBJ2-7 and V is TRBV27, with 7 bases matching TRBD1. Germline CDR1 is MNHEY and CDR2 is SMNVEV (reference sequence). This CDR3 has 14 residues. V lost 3 bases to trimming and J lost 5 bases; unmatched junction nucleotides: 7.

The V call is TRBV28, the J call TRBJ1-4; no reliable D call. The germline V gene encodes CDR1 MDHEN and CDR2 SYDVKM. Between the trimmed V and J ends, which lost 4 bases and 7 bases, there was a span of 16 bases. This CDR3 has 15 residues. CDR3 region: CASSSSGGPGEKLFF. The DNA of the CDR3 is TGTGCCAGCAGTTCATCTGGAGGGCCGGGTGAAAAACTGTTTTTT.

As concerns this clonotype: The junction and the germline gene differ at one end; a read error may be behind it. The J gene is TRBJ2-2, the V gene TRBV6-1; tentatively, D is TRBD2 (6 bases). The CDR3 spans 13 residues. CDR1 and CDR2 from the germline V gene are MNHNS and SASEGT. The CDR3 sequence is CTSSVTGAGELFF. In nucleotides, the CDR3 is TGTACCAGCAGTGTCACGGGGGCCGGGGAGCTGTTTTTT.

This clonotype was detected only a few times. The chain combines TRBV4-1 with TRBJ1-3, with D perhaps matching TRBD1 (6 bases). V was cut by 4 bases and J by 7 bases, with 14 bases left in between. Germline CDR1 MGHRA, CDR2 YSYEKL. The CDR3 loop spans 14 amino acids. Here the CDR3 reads CASSPDRNQNTIYF. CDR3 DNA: TGCGCCAGCAGCCCCGACAGGAACCAGAACACCATATATTTT.

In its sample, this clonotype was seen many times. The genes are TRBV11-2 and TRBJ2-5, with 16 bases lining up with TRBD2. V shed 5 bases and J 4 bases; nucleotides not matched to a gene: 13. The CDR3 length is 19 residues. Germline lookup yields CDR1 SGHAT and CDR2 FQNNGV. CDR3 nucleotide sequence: TGTGCCAGCAGCCCAACGACGGGACTAGCGGGGGGGCCTCGAGAGACCCAGTACTTC. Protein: CASSPTTGLAGGPRETQYF.

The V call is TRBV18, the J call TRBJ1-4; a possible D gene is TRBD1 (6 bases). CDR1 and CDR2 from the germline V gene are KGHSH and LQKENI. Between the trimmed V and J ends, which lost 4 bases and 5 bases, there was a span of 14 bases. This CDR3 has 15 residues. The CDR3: CASSLHRVLNEKLFF. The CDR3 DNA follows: TGTGCCAGCTCACTGCACAGGGTGTTAAATGAAAAACTGTTTTTT.